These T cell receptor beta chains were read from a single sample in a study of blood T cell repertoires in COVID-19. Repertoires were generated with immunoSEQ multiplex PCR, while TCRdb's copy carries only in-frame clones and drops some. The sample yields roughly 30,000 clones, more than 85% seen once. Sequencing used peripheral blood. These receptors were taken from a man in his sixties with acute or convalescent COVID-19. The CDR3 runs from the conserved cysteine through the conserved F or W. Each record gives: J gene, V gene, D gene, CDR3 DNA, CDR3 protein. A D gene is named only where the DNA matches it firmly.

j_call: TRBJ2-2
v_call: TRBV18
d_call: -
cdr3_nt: TGTGCCAGCTCACCAATCTCCGGGAACCTGAACACCGGGGAGCTGTTTTTT
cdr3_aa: CASSPISGNLNTGELFF

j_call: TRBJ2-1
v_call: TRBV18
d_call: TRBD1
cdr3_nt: TGTGCCAGCTCACCACTTCAGGGGGCTGGGAATGAGCAGTTCTTC
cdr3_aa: CASSPLQGAGNEQFF

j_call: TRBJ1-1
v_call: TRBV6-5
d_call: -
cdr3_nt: TGTGCCAGCAGTCATAGGGCCCCGGGGACTGAAGCTTTCTTT
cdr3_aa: CASSHRAPGTEAFF

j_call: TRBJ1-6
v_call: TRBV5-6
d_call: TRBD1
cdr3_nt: TGTGCCAGCAGCCCCGGTAGGGGAAGACAGGGGAAGGATTCACCCCTCCACTTT
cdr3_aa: CASSPGRGRQGKDSPLHF

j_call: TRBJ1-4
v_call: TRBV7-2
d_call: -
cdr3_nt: TGTGCCAGCAGCTTAGGCCCCAGGGCAACTAATGAAAAACTGTTTTTT
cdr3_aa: CASSLGPRATNEKLFF

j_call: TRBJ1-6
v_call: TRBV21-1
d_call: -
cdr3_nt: TGTGCCAGCAGCAAATGGGCAGGGAATTCACCCCTCCACTTT
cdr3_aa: CASSKWAGNSPLHF

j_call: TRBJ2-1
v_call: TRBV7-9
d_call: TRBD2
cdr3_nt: TGTGCCAGCAGCTTAGACCCCGGGAGGGGATACAATGAGCAGTTCTTC
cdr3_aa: CASSLDPGRGYNEQFF

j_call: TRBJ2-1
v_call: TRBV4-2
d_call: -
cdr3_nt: TGTGCCAGCAGCCAAGTTGACTTTGGCTACAATGAGCAGTTCTTC
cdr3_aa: CASSQVDFGYNEQFF

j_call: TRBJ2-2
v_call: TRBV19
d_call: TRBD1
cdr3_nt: TGTGCCAGTAGTATGGTCGGCACAAAGGGGACAGGGGAAACCGGGGAGCTGTTTTTT
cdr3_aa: CASSMVGTKGTGETGELFF

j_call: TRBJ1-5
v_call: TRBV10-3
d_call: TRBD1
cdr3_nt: TGTGCCATCAGAGGGGACAGGGCGAAAGATCAGCCCCAGCATTTT
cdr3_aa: CAIRGDRAKDQPQHF

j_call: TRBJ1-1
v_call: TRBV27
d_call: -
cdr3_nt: TGTGCCAGCAGCGGTACGACAATGGTGACTGAAGCTTTCTTT
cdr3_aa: CASSGTTMVTEAFF

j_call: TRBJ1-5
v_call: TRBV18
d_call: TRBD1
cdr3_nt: TGTGCCAGCTCACCATACTCCATCCGGACAGGGAACAATCAGCCCCAGCATTTT
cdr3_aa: CASSPYSIRTGNNQPQHF